The rows below give T cell receptor beta chains drawn from one sample of a study of technical replicates of blood from several donors. TCRdb's copy holds only in-frame clones and misses some; the assay was immunoSEQ multiplex PCR. The sample lists tens of thousands of clones; about 90% were seen once. The sequencing sample was made of T cells isolated from PBMCs. All receptors derive from a human donor in good health. Each CDR3 is given with its conserved first and last residue. A D gene is named only where the DNA matches it firmly. Clone sizes are given selectively: once, few, many, or a class where the clone is expanded.

abundance: -
j_gene: TRBJ2-7
d_gene: TRBD1
v_gene: TRBV11-1
CDR3aa: CASSNRGLSSYEQYF
CDR3nt: TGTGCCAGCAGCAACAGGGGCCTAAGCTCCTACGAGCAGTACTTC

abundance: -
j_gene: TRBJ2-2
d_gene: TRBD2
v_gene: TRBV19
CDR3aa: CASSEGGRGAGELFF
CDR3nt: TGTGCCAGTAGTGAGGGAGGGAGAGGGGCCGGGGAGCTGTTTTTT

abundance: few
j_gene: TRBJ2-2
d_gene: -
v_gene: TRBV6-6
CDR3aa: CASSSGGLNTGELFF
CDR3nt: TGTGCCAGCAGTTCTGGGGGCCTAAACACCGGGGAGCTGTTTTTT

abundance: -
j_gene: TRBJ1-2
d_gene: TRBD1
v_gene: TRBV11-2
CDR3aa: CASSLGGGKGGYTF
CDR3nt: TGTGCCAGCAGCTTAGGAGGGGGCAAAGGTGGCTACACCTTC

abundance: -
j_gene: TRBJ2-2
d_gene: TRBD2
v_gene: TRBV2
CDR3aa: CASSGRGLAGTGELFF
CDR3nt: TGTGCCAGCAGTGGAAGGGGACTAGCGGGCACCGGGGAGCTGTTTTTT

abundance: -
j_gene: TRBJ2-1
d_gene: TRBD2
v_gene: TRBV5-1
CDR3aa: CASSQGLAGVPEQFF
CDR3nt: TGCGCCAGCAGCCAAGGACTAGCGGGGGTCCCTGAGCAGTTCTTC

abundance: -
j_gene: TRBJ1-1
d_gene: TRBD1
v_gene: TRBV27
CDR3aa: CASSPGQGDEAFF
CDR3nt: TGTGCCAGCAGTCCCGGACAGGGGGATGAAGCTTTCTTT

abundance: -
j_gene: TRBJ2-5
d_gene: TRBD2
v_gene: TRBV27
CDR3aa: CASSLAGAQKTQYF
CDR3nt: TGTGCCAGCAGTCTAGCGGGAGCCCAAAAGACCCAGTACTTC

abundance: -
j_gene: TRBJ1-1
d_gene: -
v_gene: TRBV4-1
CDR3aa: CASSQEIDMMVKKTFF
CDR3nt: TGCGCCAGCAGCCAAGAAATTGACATGATGGTAAAGAAAACTTTCTTT

abundance: -
j_gene: TRBJ2-7
d_gene: TRBD1
v_gene: TRBV27
CDR3aa: CASSLAGTGTYEQYF
CDR3nt: TGTGCCAGCAGTTTGGCCGGGACAGGGACCTACGAGCAGTACTTC

abundance: -
j_gene: TRBJ2-2
d_gene: TRBD1
v_gene: TRBV5-4
CDR3aa: CASSSTGTGNTGELFF
CDR3nt: TGTGCCAGCAGCTCAACCGGGACAGGGAACACCGGGGAGCTGTTTTTT

abundance: -
j_gene: TRBJ2-1
d_gene: TRBD2
v_gene: TRBV10-3
CDR3aa: CAISVGTSVGEQFF
CDR3nt: TGTGCCATCAGTGTTGGGACTAGCGTTGGTGAGCAGTTCTTC

abundance: -
j_gene: TRBJ2-7
d_gene: TRBD1
v_gene: TRBV15
CDR3aa: CATSRARDRSYEQYF
CDR3nt: TGTGCCACCAGCAGAGCCCGGGACAGGTCCTACGAGCAGTACTTC

abundance: -
j_gene: TRBJ1-1
d_gene: TRBD1
v_gene: TRBV2
CDR3aa: CASNFIQGAAFF
CDR3nt: TGTGCCAGCAATTTCATACAGGGGGCGGCTTTCTTT

abundance: -
j_gene: TRBJ1-5
d_gene: TRBD1
v_gene: TRBV5-6
CDR3aa: CASSLGMTGGSPQHF
CDR3nt: TGTGCCAGCAGCTTGGGAATGACAGGGGGCTCCCCCCAGCATTTT

abundance: -
j_gene: TRBJ1-1
d_gene: TRBD1
v_gene: TRBV19
CDR3aa: CASGTGVEAFF
CDR3nt: TGTGCCAGTGGAACAGGGGTTGAAGCTTTCTTT

abundance: -
j_gene: TRBJ2-5
d_gene: TRBD2
v_gene: TRBV7-9
CDR3aa: CASSLLASGSRETQYF
CDR3nt: TGTGCCAGCAGCTTACTGGCTAGCGGGAGTAGGGAGACCCAGTACTTC

abundance: -
j_gene: TRBJ2-7
d_gene: TRBD2
v_gene: TRBV4-1
CDR3aa: CASSRGLAGVSYEQYF
CDR3nt: TGCGCCAGCAGCCGAGGACTAGCGGGAGTCTCCTACGAGCAGTACTTC

abundance: -
j_gene: TRBJ1-4
d_gene: -
v_gene: TRBV5-1
CDR3aa: CASSFSGGWGEKLFF
CDR3nt: TGCGCCAGCAGCTTTTCCGGTGGTTGGGGCGAAAAACTGTTTTTT

abundance: -
j_gene: TRBJ1-2
d_gene: TRBD1
v_gene: TRBV4-2
CDR3aa: CASSPDRAYGYTF
CDR3nt: TGTGCCAGCAGCCCAGACAGGGCGTATGGCTACACCTTC

abundance: -
j_gene: TRBJ2-3
d_gene: TRBD1
v_gene: TRBV2
CDR3aa: CASSVLPDGPPQGGPLVYTDTQYF
CDR3nt: TGTGCCAGCAGTGTTCTTCCGGATGGTCCCCCCCAAGGGGGCCCGTTGGTGTACACAGATACGCAGTATTTT

abundance: once
j_gene: TRBJ1-1
d_gene: -
v_gene: TRBV7-9
CDR3aa: CASSFRRAADTEAFF
CDR3nt: TGTGCCAGCAGCTTCCGCAGGGCTGCGGACACTGAAGCTTTCTTT

abundance: -
j_gene: TRBJ2-7
d_gene: TRBD2
v_gene: TRBV18
CDR3aa: CASSHSTSGPPYEQYF
CDR3nt: TGTGCCAGCTCTCACTCGACTAGCGGGCCTCCCTACGAGCAGTACTTC

abundance: -
j_gene: TRBJ1-4
d_gene: -
v_gene: TRBV6-1
CDR3aa: CASSEAGGTNEKLFF
CDR3nt: TGTGCCAGCAGTGAAGCCGGCGGAACTAATGAAAAACTGTTTTTT

abundance: once
j_gene: TRBJ2-7
d_gene: TRBD1
v_gene: TRBV30
CDR3aa: CAGGQGNSYEQYF
CDR3nt: TGTGCCGGGGGACAGGGGAACTCCTACGAGCAGTACTTC

abundance: -
j_gene: TRBJ2-7
d_gene: -
v_gene: TRBV21-1
CDR3aa: CASSNSTATYEQYF
CDR3nt: TGTGCCAGCAGCAATTCGACAGCAACCTACGAGCAGTACTTC

abundance: -
j_gene: TRBJ1-1
d_gene: -
v_gene: TRBV4-1
CDR3aa: CASSQDDGYSTEAFF
CDR3nt: TGCGCCAGCAGCCAAGATGATGGTTATAGCACTGAAGCTTTCTTT

abundance: -
j_gene: TRBJ2-2
d_gene: -
v_gene: TRBV5-1
CDR3aa: CASSLGQGGGELFF
CDR3nt: TGCGCCAGCAGCTTGGGGCAGGGCGGCGGGGAGCTGTTTTTT

abundance: -
j_gene: TRBJ1-1
d_gene: -
v_gene: TRBV15
CDR3aa: CATSREDGLAEAFF
CDR3nt: TGTGCCACCAGCAGAGAGGACGGACTCGCTGAAGCTTTCTTT

abundance: once
j_gene: TRBJ2-3
d_gene: TRBD2
v_gene: TRBV30
CDR3aa: CAWTSGGASTDTQYF
CDR3nt: TGTGCCTGGACTAGCGGGGGGGCCAGCACAGATACGCAGTATTTT

abundance: -
j_gene: TRBJ2-5
d_gene: TRBD1
v_gene: TRBV5-6
CDR3aa: CASSLTGGGETQYF
CDR3nt: TGTGCCAGCAGCCTGACAGGGGGTGGCGAGACCCAGTACTTC

abundance: -
j_gene: TRBJ2-7
d_gene: -
v_gene: TRBV28
CDR3aa: CASSQAGSYEQYF
CDR3nt: TGTGCCAGCAGTCAGGCAGGATCCTACGAGCAGTACTTC

abundance: -
j_gene: TRBJ1-5
d_gene: -
v_gene: TRBV2
CDR3aa: CASSDGQGGQPQHF
CDR3nt: TGTGCCAGCAGTGACGGGCAGGGCGGTCAGCCCCAGCATTTT

abundance: -
j_gene: TRBJ2-1
d_gene: -
v_gene: TRBV19
CDR3aa: CASGADSSYNEQFF
CDR3nt: TGTGCCAGCGGAGCAGACAGCTCCTACAATGAGCAGTTCTTC

abundance: few
j_gene: TRBJ1-5
d_gene: TRBD1
v_gene: TRBV30
CDR3aa: CAWQGAFDQPQHF
CDR3nt: TGTGCCTGGCAGGGGGCCTTCGATCAGCCCCAGCATTTT

abundance: -
j_gene: TRBJ2-7
d_gene: TRBD1
v_gene: TRBV27
CDR3aa: CASSFTGTGADEQYF
CDR3nt: TGTGCCAGCAGTTTTACCGGGACAGGGGCGGACGAGCAGTACTTC

abundance: -
j_gene: TRBJ2-1
d_gene: TRBD2
v_gene: TRBV5-1
CDR3aa: CASSLAGTSGNEQFF
CDR3nt: TGCGCCAGCAGCTTAGCCGGGACTAGCGGCAATGAGCAGTTCTTC

abundance: -
j_gene: TRBJ1-6
d_gene: TRBD1
v_gene: TRBV7-3
CDR3aa: CASSQTGVNSPLHF
CDR3nt: TGTGCCAGCAGCCAGACAGGGGTGAATTCACCCCTCCACTTT

abundance: -
j_gene: TRBJ2-1
d_gene: TRBD2
v_gene: TRBV7-7
CDR3aa: CASSSSSGRAMGEQFF
CDR3nt: TGTGCCAGCAGCTCGTCTAGCGGGAGGGCCATGGGTGAGCAGTTCTTC

abundance: once
j_gene: TRBJ1-5
d_gene: -
v_gene: TRBV19
CDR3aa: CASSPTPDQGNGNQPQHF
CDR3nt: TGTGCCAGTAGTCCCACTCCCGACCAGGGGAACGGCAATCAGCCCCAGCATTTT

abundance: -
j_gene: TRBJ1-5
d_gene: -
v_gene: TRBV7-9
CDR3aa: CASSLSTGEQPQHF
CDR3nt: TGTGCCAGCAGCTTGTCGACAGGTGAACAGCCCCAGCATTTT

abundance: few
j_gene: TRBJ1-1
d_gene: -
v_gene: TRBV4-1
CDR3aa: CASSQSRLRNTEAFF
CDR3nt: TGCGCCAGCAGCCAGAGTAGACTGAGGAACACTGAAGCTTTCTTT

abundance: -
j_gene: TRBJ2-2
d_gene: -
v_gene: TRBV10-3
CDR3aa: CAISDHGGPGELFF
CDR3nt: TGTGCCATCAGTGACCACGGAGGGCCCGGGGAGCTGTTTTTT